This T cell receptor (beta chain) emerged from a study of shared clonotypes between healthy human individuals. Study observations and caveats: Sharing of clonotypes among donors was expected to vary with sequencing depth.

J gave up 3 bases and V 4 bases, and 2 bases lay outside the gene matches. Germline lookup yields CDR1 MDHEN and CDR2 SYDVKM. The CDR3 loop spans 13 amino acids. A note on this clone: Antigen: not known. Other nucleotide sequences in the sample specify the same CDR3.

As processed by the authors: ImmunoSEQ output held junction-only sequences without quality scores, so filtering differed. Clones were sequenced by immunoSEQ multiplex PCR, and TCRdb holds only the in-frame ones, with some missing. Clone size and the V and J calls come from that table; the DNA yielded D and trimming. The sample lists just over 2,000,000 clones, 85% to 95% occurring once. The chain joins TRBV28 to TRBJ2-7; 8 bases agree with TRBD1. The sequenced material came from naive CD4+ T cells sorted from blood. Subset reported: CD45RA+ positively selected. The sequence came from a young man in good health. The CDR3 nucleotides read TGTGCCAGCAGTTCCGGACAGGGCTACGAGCAGTACTTC. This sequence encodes CASSSGQGYEQYF. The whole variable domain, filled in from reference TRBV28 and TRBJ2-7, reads DVKVTQSSRYLVKRTGEKVFLECVQDMDHENMFWYRQDPGLGLRLIYFSYDVKMKEKGDIPEGYSVSREKKERFSLILESASTNQTSMYLCASSSGQGYEQYFGPGTRLTVT.